These 2 T cell receptor beta chains originate from one sample sequenced in a study of cytomegalovirus exposure and HLA in healthy donors. Researchers ran the PCR with 60 Vbeta and 13 Jbeta primers. TCRdb's copy holds only in-frame clones and misses some; the assay was immunoSEQ multiplex PCR. The sample lists approximately 79,000 clones; approximately 79% were seen once. The sample comprised PBMCs. The source of these receptors is a middle-aged woman in good health and CMV-seropositive.

This sequence joins TRBV6-1 and TRBJ1-1, with D perhaps TRBD1 (5 bases). The CDR3 totals 15 residues. The V and J ends lost 8 bases and 2 bases respectively, with 18 bases between them. Germline values: CDR1 MNHNS, CDR2 SASEGT. CDR3 DNA: TGTGCCAGCTCCTTGGGTGACAGAGTTAACACTGAAGCTTTCTTT. Its translation: CASSLGDRVNTEAFF.

This chain uses TRBV6-5 with TRBJ1-1, with D unclear. Trimming cost V 1 base and J 3 bases, with 12 bases left between them. The CDR3 runs 15 residues. The V gene's germline CDR1 is MNHEY and CDR2 SVGAGI. Here the CDR3 reads CASSYLTPRYTEAFF. The CDR3 nucleotides are TGTGCCAGCAGTTACTTAACCCCTAGGTACACTGAAGCTTTCTTT.